This TCR beta chain was sequenced for a study of blood T cells in healthy people across ages. General study results and limits: Long-lived donors carried more naive CD4+ cells and greater diversity than aged donors.

Then a second PCR, running roughly 6 to 12 cycles, was carried out with a sample-barcoded 5' primer and a J-beta primer mix. The template-switch adaptor, which had 12 random nucleotides, put a tag on each cDNA molecule. Using its own MiXCR run on the 5' RACE reads, TCRdb lists one record per CDR3 protein. The table includes approximately 690,000 distinct CDR3 sequences, approximately 59% detected once. This clonotype was counted a single time. Antigen unknown. The authors drew around 11 milliliters of peripheral blood from each donor. Every sample gave at least 6 micrograms of total RNA when it was extracted. Germline trimming cut 5 bases from V and 4 bases from J; bases unmatched to any gene: 10. CDR3 length: 16 residues. Looked up from germline, CDR1 is SGHVS and CDR2 is FQNEAQ.

The V gene is TRBV7-8, the J gene TRBJ2-1; 8 bases fit TRBD2. The TCR comes from a man in his sixties in good health. Sequenced material: blood. CDR3 amino acids: CASSTSGLAEYNEQFF. DNA for the CDR3: TGTGCCAGCAGCACTAGTGGACTAGCCGAGTACAATGAGCAGTTCTTC.